This entry describes one T cell receptor (beta chain). The entry originates in a study of shared clonotypes between healthy human individuals. Study-wide background: Ranging from 18 to 49 in age, donors were two women and a few men.

V lost 4 bases to trimming and J lost 0 bases, with 16 bases between them. Germline loops: CDR1 LNHDA, CDR2 SQIVND (reference sequence). The CDR3 consists of 17 residues. Cells designated naive CD8 were CD45RO-negative and were positively selected for CCR7, with terminally differentiated effector memory CD45RA+ cells excluded. Genomic DNA (from each subset) was split evenly across several immunoSEQ plates. Method: immunoSEQ multiplex PCR; TCRdb's copy keeps in-frame clones and lacks some. The sample shows 2 million to 2.5 million clones, just over 90% of them seen only once. The sequence derives from a man aged 18-30 years in good health. Some clones in this sample may be carry-over from other donors' samples. The rearrangement links TRBV19 to TRBJ1-5; D not resolved. Sequencing input: naive CD8+ T cells from PBMCs. For the CDR3, the DNA is TGTGCCAGTAGTAGCCGGGAGCAAGCATATAGCAATCAGCCCCAGCATTTT. This gives the protein CASSSREQAYSNQPQHF. Looking up the rest from reference TRBV19 and TRBJ1-5 gives the full variable domain: DGGITQSPKYLFRKEGQNVTLSCEQNLNHDAMYWYRQDPGQGLRLIYYSQIVNDFQKGDIAEGYSVSREKKESFPLTVTSAQKNPTAFYLCASSSREQAYSNQPQHFGDGTRLSIL.